This note documents a single T cell receptor beta chain sequence. The antigen is unknown. The sample originates from a study of liver allograft versus peripheral blood T cells. On the study more broadly: Blood and transplanted-liver T cell receptor repertoires from recipients were compared.

Study-wide results and caveats: Reportedly, the T cell receptor repertoires inside liver allografts were not the same as those in peripheral blood.

The CDR3 loop spans 15 amino acids. Between the trimmed V and J ends, which lost 1 base and 2 bases, there was a span of 11 bases. Germline lookup yields CDR1 SEHNR and CDR2 FQNEAQ (reference sequence). In TCRdb, the reads were re-called with MiXCR into one record per CDR3 protein. The table records 10,000 to 15,000 distinct CDR3 sequences, under 30% of them present only once. This clonotype originated in a human patient who had a liver transplant. Some T cells may possibly be graft donor cells. The rearrangement joins TRBV7-9 to TRBJ1-2, with D maybe TRBD1 (6 bases). The DNA of the CDR3 is TGTGCCAGCAGCTTAGTCGGGGGCGCAAACTATGGCTACACCTTC. This gives the protein CASSLVGGANYGYTF.